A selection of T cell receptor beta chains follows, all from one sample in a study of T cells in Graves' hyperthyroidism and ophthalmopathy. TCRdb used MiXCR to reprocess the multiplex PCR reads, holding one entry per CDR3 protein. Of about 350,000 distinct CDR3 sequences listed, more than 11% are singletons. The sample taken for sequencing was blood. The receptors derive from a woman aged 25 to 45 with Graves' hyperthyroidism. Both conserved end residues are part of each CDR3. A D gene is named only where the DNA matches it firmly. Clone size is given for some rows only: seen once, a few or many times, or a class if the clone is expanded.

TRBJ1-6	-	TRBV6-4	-	TGTGCCAGCAGTGACGGGCTGAATTCACCCCTCCACTTT	CASSDGLNSPLHF
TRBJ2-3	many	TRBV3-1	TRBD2	TGTGCCAGCAGCCGATTGGGAGGGAGGGGAAGCACAGATACGCAGTATTTT	CASSRLGGRGSTDTQYF
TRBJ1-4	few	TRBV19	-	TGTGCCAGTAGTATAAGGGAAGGTGCAGCCGGAAAACTGTTTTTT	CASSIREGAAGKLFF
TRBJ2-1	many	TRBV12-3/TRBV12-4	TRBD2	TGTGCCAGCAGTTTGACTAGCGGGAGTGCCCATGAGCAGTTCTTC	CASSLTSGSAHEQFF
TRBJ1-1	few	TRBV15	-	TGTGCCACCAGCCCGGAAGCGGGCAAGGCTCGTGAAGCTTTCTTT	CATSPEAGKAREAFF
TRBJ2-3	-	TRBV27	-	TGTGCCAGCCCATTCGGGTCGGGCCCCCTTACAGATACGCAGTATTTT	CASPFGSGPLTDTQYF
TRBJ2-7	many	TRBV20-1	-	TGCAGTGCTAGAGGACAAATTGACTACGAGCAGTACTTC	CSARGQIDYEQYF
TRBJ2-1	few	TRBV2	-	TGTGCCACCCAGGGTCAGGACAATGAGCAGTTCTTC	CATQGQDNEQFF
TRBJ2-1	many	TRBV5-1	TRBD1	TGTGCCAGCAGTTTGGGACAGGGGTCCCACAATGAGCAGTTCTTC	CASSLGQGSHNEQFF
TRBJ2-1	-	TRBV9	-	TGTGCCAGCAGCGTAGAAGTTGGGCGGGAAAATGAGCAGTTCTTC	CASSVEVGRENEQFF
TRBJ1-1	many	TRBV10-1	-	TGCGCCAGCAGTGAGTCGGTCGGGAACACTGAAGCTTTCTTT	CASSESVGNTEAFF
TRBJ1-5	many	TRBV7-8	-	TGTGCCAGCAGCTCTCGGGACATTCTAAGCAATCAGCCCCAGCATTTT	CASSSRDILSNQPQHF
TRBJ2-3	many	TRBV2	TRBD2	TGTGCCAGCAGTGACGGGAGGGTAGCGCCAGATACGCAGTATTTT	CASSDGRVAPDTQYF
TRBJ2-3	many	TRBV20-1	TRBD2	TGCAGTGCTACCCCCGCGGGGGGCCGACAAAAGGGAGATACGCAGTATTTT	CSATPAGGRQKGDTQYF
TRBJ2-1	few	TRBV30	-	TGTGCCTGGAGTGTACCTGGGTATGAGCAGTTCTTC	CAWSVPGYEQFF
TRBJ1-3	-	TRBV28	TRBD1	TGTGCCAGCAGTTCCGGGACAGGGAAACCAAACACCATATATTTT	CASSSGTGKPNTIYF
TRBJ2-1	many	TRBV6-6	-	TGTGCCAGCAGTTACTCGAGAGGCTATGAGCAGTTCTTC	CASSYSRGYEQFF
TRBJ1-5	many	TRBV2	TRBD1	TGTGCCAGCGGGAACAGGGGGATCCGTCAGCCCCAGCATTTT	CASGNRGIRQPQHF
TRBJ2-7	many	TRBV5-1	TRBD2	TGCGCCAGCAGCTTGGTCCCCACTAGCGGAACAACCTACGAGCAGTACTTC	CASSLVPTSGTTYEQYF
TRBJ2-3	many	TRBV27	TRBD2	TGTGCCAGCAGCCTGAGGGGGCTAGCGGGAGGAGATACGCAGTATTTT	CASSLRGLAGGDTQYF
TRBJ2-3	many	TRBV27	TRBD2	TGTGCCAGCAGTTTATGGAGCGGGGCTCCTACCACAGATACGCAGTATTTT	CASSLWSGAPTTDTQYF
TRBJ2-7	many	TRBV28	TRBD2	TGTGCCAGCAGTTTATCGGGACTAGCGGGAGATGAGCAGTACTTC	CASSLSGLAGDEQYF
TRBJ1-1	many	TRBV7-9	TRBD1	TGTGCCAGCAGCTTATCTGGGGACAGGGGGCACACTGAAGCTTTCTTT	CASSLSGDRGHTEAFF
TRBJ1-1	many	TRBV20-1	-	TGCAGTGCTAGTCCCCGGGGGGGTACTGAAGCTTTCTTT	CSASPRGGTEAFF
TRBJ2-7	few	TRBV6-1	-	TGTGCCAGCAGTCGCCTACAGAGTTACACTCAGCGCTCCGAGCAGTACTTC	CASSRLQSYTQRSEQYF
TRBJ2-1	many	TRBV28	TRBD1	TGTGCCACCTTTCTAGGACAGGGGGCAGGTGAGCAGTTCTTC	CATFLGQGAGEQFF
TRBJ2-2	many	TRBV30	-	TGTGCCTGGAGTGTACAGGGAGAAACCGGGGAGCTGTTTTTT	CAWSVQGETGELFF
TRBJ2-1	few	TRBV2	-	TGTGCCAGCAGTGTGAGCAGCTCCTACAATGAGCAGTTCTTC	CASSVSSSYNEQFF
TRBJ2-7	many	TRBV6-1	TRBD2	TGTGCCAGCACCGTGGAGTCCGGGACTAGCGACGAGCAGTACTTC	CASTVESGTSDEQYF
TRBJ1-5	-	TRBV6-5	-	TGTGCCAGCAGTTACTCTCCGGACTTCCAAGAGCCCCAGCATTTT	CASSYSPDFQEPQHF
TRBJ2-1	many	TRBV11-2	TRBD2	TGTGCCAGCAGCTTAGTGACTAGCGGGGACAATGAGCAGTTCTTC	CASSLVTSGDNEQFF
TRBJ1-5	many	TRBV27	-	TGTGCCAGCAGTTTACTACAGGAGGGACGCAATCAGCCCCAGCATTTT	CASSLLQEGRNQPQHF
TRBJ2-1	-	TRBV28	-	TGTGCCAGCAGTCCTAATGTCAATGAGCAGTTCTTC	CASSPNVNEQFF
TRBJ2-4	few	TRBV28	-	TGTGCCAGCAGATTCAGGGGTGACGTCATTCAGTACTTC	CASRFRGDVIQYF
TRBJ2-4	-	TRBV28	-	TGTGCCAGCGTGGGACACCGAGAGGGGGCCAAAAACATTCAGTACTTC	CASVGHREGAKNIQYF
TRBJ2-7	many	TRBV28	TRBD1	TGTGCCAGCAGTTCTCCGGGACAGGGTCCCTACGAGCAGTACTTC	CASSSPGQGPYEQYF
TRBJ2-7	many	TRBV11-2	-	TGTGCCAGCAGCTTAGGTGTGGGGGAGCAGTACTTC	CASSLGVGEQYF
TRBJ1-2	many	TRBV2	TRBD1	TGTGCCAGCAGTGAAGCGCTGGACAGGAGAGAGGATGGCTACACCTTC	CASSEALDRREDGYTF
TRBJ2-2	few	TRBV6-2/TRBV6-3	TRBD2	TGTGCCAGCAGCCGAGGTATTCCCTCGGGACTACCGTCGTTTACCGGGGAGCTGTTTTTT	CASSRGIPSGLPSFTGELFF
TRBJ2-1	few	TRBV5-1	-	TGCGCCAGCAGCTTATCGGCCGAATCGTACAATGAGCAGTTCTTC	CASSLSAESYNEQFF
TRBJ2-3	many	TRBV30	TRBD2	TGTGCCTGGAGTGACAGCGGGAGGCCGACAGATACGCAGTATTTT	CAWSDSGRPTDTQYF
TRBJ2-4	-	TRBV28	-	TGTGCCAGCAGTAGCCCTTTAGCCAAAAACATTCAGTACTTC	CASSSPLAKNIQYF
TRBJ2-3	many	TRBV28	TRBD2	TGTGCCAGCAGTCCGACTAGCGGAAGCACAGATACGCAGTATTTT	CASSPTSGSTDTQYF
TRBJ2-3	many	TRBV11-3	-	TGTGCCAGCAGCGATGGAGAAAGCCCAGATACGCAGTATTTT	CASSDGESPDTQYF
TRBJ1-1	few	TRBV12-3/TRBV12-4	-	TGTGCCAGCAGTTTGGAAGGGGACGGGAACACTGAAGCTTTCTTT	CASSLEGDGNTEAFF
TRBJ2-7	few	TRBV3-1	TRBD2	TGTGCCAGCAGCCAAGGCTGGCGGGAGGGATTACACGAGCAGTACTTC	CASSQGWREGLHEQYF
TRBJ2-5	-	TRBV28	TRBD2	TGTGCCAGCAGTTCATGGACTAGCGGGGCGGGGGGTGGATACTTC	CASSSWTSGAGGGYF
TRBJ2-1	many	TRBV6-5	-	TGTGCCAGCAGTTACTCGAGGGGCAATGAGCAGTTCTTC	CASSYSRGNEQFF
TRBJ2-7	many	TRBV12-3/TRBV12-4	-	TGTGCCAGCCGATACGCGGACGGTCCCTACGAGCAGTACTTC	CASRYADGPYEQYF
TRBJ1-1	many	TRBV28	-	TGTGCCAGCAGTGGGCAGCCGACTTTCTTT	CASSGQPTFF
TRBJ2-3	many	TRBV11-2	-	TGTGCCAGCAGCTTGGTGGGAGGTGGGGCGGATACGCAGTATTTT	CASSLVGGGADTQYF
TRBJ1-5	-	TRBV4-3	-	TGCGCCAGCAGCATTTGGGCGGACAATCAGCCCCAGCATTTT	CASSIWADNQPQHF
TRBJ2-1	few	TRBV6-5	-	TGTGCCAGCAGTTACTCCCCATTTGAGCAGTTCTTC	CASSYSPFEQFF
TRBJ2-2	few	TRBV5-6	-	TGTGCCAGCAGCTTGCTTTGGGGCCCTCAGTTCGGGGAGCTGTTTTTT	CASSLLWGPQFGELFF
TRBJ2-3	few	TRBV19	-	TGTGCCAGACCTTCGGGGGCCGAGGGAGATACGCAGTATTTT	CARPSGAEGDTQYF
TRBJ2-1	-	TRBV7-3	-	TGTGCCAGCAGCACGGGTCGAGAGGGTGAGCAGTTCTTC	CASSTGREGEQFF
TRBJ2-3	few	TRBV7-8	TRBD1	TGTGCCAGCAGCCCAGGGGGACCCACAGATACGCAGTATTTT	CASSPGGPTDTQYF
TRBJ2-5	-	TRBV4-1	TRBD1	TGCGCCAGCAGCCAAGCCGGACAGGGGCAAGAGACCCAGTACTTC	CASSQAGQGQETQYF